This T cell receptor beta chain is from a study of CD4+ T cells in melanoma. Study observations and caveats: Neoantigen-specific CD4+ T cells in melanoma reportedly had diverse differentiation states. CD8+ T cell, macrophage and B cell function reportedly correlated with neoantigen-specific CD4+ T cells.

In regard to this clone: Its antigen is still unknown.

The method was immunoSEQ multiplex PCR; TCRdb's version includes in-frame clones alone and lacks a portion of them. Among about 10,000 clones, around 70% were seen once, and the ten largest hold 11% to 15%. V was cut by 3 bases and J by 7 bases, with 10 bases left in between. From germline, CDR1 is MNHNS and CDR2 SASEGT. The CDR3 is made up of 13 amino acids. The V call is TRBV6-1, the J call TRBJ1-5; D not certain. This sequence originates from a human donor with melanoma. Sequenced sample: cells from a culture (not recorded whether cultured in vitro). CDR3 nucleotides: TGTGCCAGCAGTGATGGAAAAAACCAGCCCCAGCATTTT. Translation gives CASSDGKNQPQHF.